What follows are 18 T cell receptor beta chains derived from one specimen sequenced in a study of beta chain features in type 1 diabetes. Isolated RNA was reverse transcribed in full, so expressed TCRB transcripts were sequenced. Sequencing used immunoSEQ multiplex PCR; TCRdb keeps in-frame clones, though not all of them. The sample shows around 500,000 clones, over 10% of them seen only once. The sequencing input was naive CD4+ T cells from blood. The receptor source for this set is a young woman in good health.

The rearrangement uses TRBV4-3 and TRBJ1-1, with TRBD1 as a possible D gene (5 bases). Trimming took 1 base from V and 0 from J, leaving 9 bases between them. Germline CDR1 and CDR2: LGHNA and YSLEER. This CDR3 has 15 residues. The CDR3 loop reads CASSQVLTVNTEAFF. The CDR3 DNA is TGCGCCAGCAGCCAAGTGTTGACAGTGAACACTGAAGCTTTCTTT.

This clone was observed a few times. The CDR3 region has the DNA TGTGCCAGCAGCACAGGGAATGAGCAGTACGTC. This codes for CASSTGNEQYV. This chain uses TRBV2 with TRBJ2-7, with D tentatively TRBD1 (6 bases). Deletions cut 6 bases from V and 7 bases from J, with 10 bases between. Germline loops: CDR1 SNHLY, CDR2 FYNNEI. There are 11 residues in the CDR3.

This clone was seen only a few times. The CDR3 is CASSPAPDRVETQYF. DNA for the CDR3: TGTGCCAGCAGCCCCGCCCCGGACAGGGTAGAGACCCAGTACTTC. The chain carries TRBV5-6 and TRBJ2-5; TRBD1 aligns across 8 bases. Germline-derived CDR1 and CDR2 are SGHDT and YYEEEE. The CDR3 totals 15 residues. The V segment lost 4 bases and the J segment 4 bases; nucleotides outside the gene matches: 9.

This clone came up a few times. Other DNA sequences of this sample code for an identical CDR3. The chain links TRBV7-2 to TRBJ2-2; D gene unclear. The CDR3 has 13 residues. The V and J ends lost 5 bases and 2 bases respectively, with 6 bases between them. Germline CDR1 SGHTA, CDR2 FQGNSA. For the CDR3, the DNA is TGTGCCAGCAGCGCCCCCAACACCGGGGAGCTGTTTTTT. Its translation is CASSAPNTGELFF. The complete variable domain, with remaining parts taken from reference TRBV7-2 and TRBJ2-2, reads GAGVSQSPSNKVTEKGKDVELRCDPISGHTALYWYRQSLGQGLEFLIYFQGNSAPDKSGLPSDRFSAERTGGSVSTLTIQRTQQEDSAVYLCASSAPNTGELFFGEGSRLTVL.

This clone was seen more than once but under ten times. V is TRBV6-1 and J is TRBJ2-7; D is possibly TRBD1 (6 bases). Trimming removed 0 bases from V and 1 base from J, with 16 bases in between. This CDR3 contains 17 residues. Germline values: CDR1 MNHNS, CDR2 SASEGT. The CDR3 here is CASSEAKGTTISYEQYV. The CDR3 DNA sequence: TGTGCCAGCAGTGAAGCAAAAGGGACAACCATATCCTACGAGCAGTACGTC.

This clone was detected many times. The V and J genes are TRBV29-1 and TRBJ2-5, with D perhaps being TRBD1 or TRBD2 (6 bases each). V lost 5 bases, J lost 5 bases, and 15 bases lay in between. Germline loops: CDR1 SQVTM, CDR2 ANQGSEA. The CDR3 consists of 13 residues. The CDR3 coding sequence is TGCAGCGTTACTGGGGGGCGAGCGGAGACCCAGTACTTC. Translating it yields CSVTGGRAETQYF.

This clone was picked up a small number of times. This chain connects TRBV27 to TRBJ2-6; 9 positions agree with TRBD1. Trimming removed 6 bases from V and 2 bases from J; junction bases left unmatched: 5. Germline values: CDR1 MNHEY, CDR2 SMNVEV (reference sequence). CDR3 length: 16 residues. The CDR3 coding sequence is TGTGCCAGCAGCCGTGACAGGGGGGCTGGGGCCAACGTCCTGACTTTC. Amino acids: CASSRDRGAGANVLTF.

The genes are TRBV7-9 and TRBJ2-7, with no clear D. The CDR3 runs 16 residues. Germline lookup yields CDR1 SEHNR and CDR2 FQNEAQ (reference sequence). V was trimmed by 5 bases and J by 3 bases, leaving 20 bases between them. CDR3 region: CASSPLGPLPLYEQYF. The CDR3 DNA reads TGTGCCAGCAGCCCCCTCGGTCCCCTTCCCCTCTACGAGCAGTACTTC.

The chain joins TRBV28 to TRBJ2-5, with TRBD2 matching 8 bases. This CDR3 has 15 amino acids. Germline CDR1 is MDHEN and CDR2 is SYDVKM. Trimming cost V 2 bases and J 2 bases; bases outside gene matches: 4. The CDR3 sequence: CASSLRRGAQETQYF. The CDR3 region has the DNA TGTGCCAGCAGTTTACGGCGGGGGGCTCAAGAGACCCAGTACTTC.

This clone appeared many times. This sequence joins TRBV14 and TRBJ2-6; 7 nucleotides agree with TRBD1. The V and J ends lost 4 bases and 2 bases, in that order; junction bases with no gene match: 2. Germline values: CDR1 SGHDN, CDR2 FVKESK. CDR3 length: 15 residues. CDR3 in DNA: TGTGCCAGCAGCCCACAGGGGACTGGGGCCAACGTCCTGACTTTC. This sequence encodes CASSPQGTGANVLTF.

This clone was observed a handful of times. The CDR3 here is CASSPRGGSYTF. CDR3 bases: TGTGCCAGCAGCCCCCGTGGTGGGAGCTACACCTTC. The rearrangement joins TRBV6-5 to TRBJ1-2; D unresolved. The CDR3 is 12 residues long. Germline V gene sequence: CDR1 MNHEY, CDR2 SVGAGI. V was trimmed by 6 bases and J by 9 bases, leaving 14 bases between them.

This clone was observed at least ten times. This sequence joins TRBV30 and TRBJ1-1; the D is unclear. This CDR3 is built from 12 residues. V lost 2 bases and J 7 bases, leaving 11 bases between the germline ends. CDR1 GTSNPN and CDR2 SVGIG come from the germline V gene (reference sequence). CDR3: CAWSQTTSEAFF. As DNA, the CDR3 is TGTGCCTGGAGTCAAACTACCAGTGAAGCTTTCTTT.

This clone was observed a handful of times. The chain joins TRBV9 to TRBJ2-3; 11 bases line up with TRBD2. The CDR3 extends over 14 amino acids. J lost 6 bases, V lost 5 bases, and 5 bases had no gene match. Germline CDR1 is SGDLS and CDR2 is YYNGEE. CDR3 protein: CASSSGRAMDTQYF. The CDR3 coding sequence is TGTGCCAGCAGTAGCGGGAGGGCCATGGATACGCAGTATTTT.

The rearrangement links TRBV5-1 to TRBJ2-3; D is unresolved. V lost 6 bases and J lost 4, with 9 bases in between. CDR3 length equals 12 residues. Germline V gene sequence: CDR1 SGHRS, CDR2 YFSETQ. Written as DNA, the CDR3 is TGCGCCAGCAATTTGGCGGCAGATACGCAGTATTTT. This sequence encodes CASNLAADTQYF.

V and J are TRBV2 and TRBJ2-1, with D possibly TRBD2 on 5 matching bases. The CDR3 totals 16 residues. CDR1 SNHLY and CDR2 FYNNEI come from the germline V gene. Trimming cost V 3 bases and J 1 base, with 13 bases left between them. CDR3: CASSDPGNWSYNEQFF. The CDR3 DNA follows: TGTGCCAGCAGTGATCCGGGGAATTGGTCCTACAATGAGCAGTTCTTC.

The J gene is TRBJ2-1, the V gene TRBV7-9; TRBD2 is a possible D gene (5 bases). Germline V gene sequence: CDR1 SEHNR, CDR2 FQNEAQ (reference sequence). The CDR3 is made up of 13 amino acids. V lost 5 bases to trimming and J lost 7 bases, with 12 bases between them. This CDR3 is CASSPGKVNEQFF. Written as DNA, the CDR3 is TGTGCCAGCAGCCCCGGGAAAGTGAATGAGCAGTTCTTC.

V usage is TRBV28 and J usage is TRBJ2-7; D unresolved. Germline assignment: CDR1 MDHEN and CDR2 SYDVKM. V lost 6 bases and J lost 0, with 12 bases in between. CDR3 length: 14 amino acids. The CDR3 region is CASSGRTSSYEQYF. The CDR3 region has the DNA TGTGCCAGCAGCGGGCGGACGAGCTCCTACGAGCAGTACTTC.

The chain couples TRBV29-1 to TRBJ2-3; TRBD2 aligns across 11 bases. Unmatched junction bases numbered 5, after V lost 8 bases and J lost 1 base. CDR1 and CDR2 from the germline V gene are SQVTM and ANQGSEA. The CDR3 length is 14 residues. The CDR3 sequence is CSFKLAGGTDTQYF. In DNA form, the CDR3 reads TGCAGCTTTAAACTAGCGGGAGGCACAGATACGCAGTATTTT.